This TCR beta chain stems from a study of CD8+CD57+ T cells in acquired aplastic anemia (dated by TCRdb to the late 2010s). With respect to the entire study: DNA extracted from sorted CD4+ and CD8+ cells had a mean of approximately 3 ug, with a range of roughly 0.17 to 30 ug. CD8+CD57+ expansion was defined as a frequency above the mean frequency observed in healthy subjects.

Here is what the overall study found, with its caveats: CD8+ Simpson's diversity did not differ significantly between patients and healthy controls (P=0.060). About 30 CD8+ CDR3 sequences were found to be shared between patients and controls, but these sequences appeared to be highly expressed in patients and within the immunodominant clones of the patients.

The germline V gene (reference sequence) specifies GTSNPN as CDR1 and SVGIG as CDR2. The CDR3 goes from the cysteine to the phenylalanine over 13 residues. Only CDR3 DNA is held: 39 bases, read in frame from base 1. Points on this clonotype: Its antigen is still unknown. This could be a read error, since a much larger clone is one nucleotide away.

Genomic DNA was used as template for profiling of TCR beta VDJ combinations and CDR3 sequences. TCR repertoire sequencing was run on an Illumina HiSeq 2000. In the source study's methods: Repertoires were assessed using TRBV/TRBJ rearrangement plots, CDR3 size and DJ length profiles, and Simpson's diversity index. Whichever DNA sequence was most abundant in the deep sequencing data was defined as the immunodominant clone. CDR3 amino acid sequences were screened for sharing across subjects and compared with published repertoires and the VDJdb database. TCRdb cleaned the public reads at Q25 with fastp, built clones with MiXCR and kept in-frame beta chains. Rows are unified per CDR3 protein, each entry keeping the most common DNA and genes. The V and J calls were not made by the authors but by TCRdb's processing. The sample contains around 150,000 distinct CDR3 sequences, 47% of them found a single time. The biggest ten clones account for approximately 3% of the sample.

Flow cytometry had shown CD8+CD57+ cell expansion in the patients selected for sequencing. All patients had severe acquired aplastic anemia diagnosed by International Study of Aplastic Anemia and Agranulocytosis and Camitta criteria. At the time blood was sampled, none of the patients had received any therapy. In the study, sorted CD4+ and CD8+ blood T cells from patients with severe aplastic anemia and from healthy subjects underwent deep sequencing of TCR repertoires. In the USA, patient enrollment took place under clinicaltrials.gov protocols 00001620, 01623167, 00001397, 00071045, 00081523 and 00961064. Ficoll-Paque density gradient centrifugation was used to isolate peripheral blood mononuclear cells. CD4+ and CD8+ T cells were sorted by FACS or magnetic beads before DNA extraction.

Sequences were obtained from sorted CD4+, CD8+, or CD8+CD57+ T cells (not recorded which) from PBMCs. Here the chain combines TRBV30 and TRBJ2-1; the junction holds 7 bases that match TRBD2. The receptor was isolated from a human donor with aplastic anemia. CDR3 sequence: CAWSGTRPNEQLF. The DNA reads TGTGCCTGGAGTGGGACTAGACCTAATGAGCAGTTATTC. Reference TRBV30 and TRBJ2-1 proteins supply the regions before and after the CDR3; the full variable domain is: SQTIHQWPATLVQPVGSPLSLECTVEGTSNPNLYWYRQAAGRGLQLLFYSVGIGQISSEVPQNLSASRPQDRQFILSSKKLLLSDSGFYLCAWSGTRPNEQLFGPGTRLTVL.